This T cell receptor beta chain comes out of a study of cytomegalovirus exposure and HLA in healthy donors. CDR1 and CDR2 (germline): SGHRS, YFSETQ. The CDR3 contains 14 residues. The trim removed 2 bases at V and 5 bases at J, leaving 7 bases unmatched. The PCR ran on 60 Vbeta and 13 Jbeta primers. Assay: immunoSEQ multiplex PCR; the TCRdb copy retains only in-frame clones and omits some. The profile shows approximately 110,000 clones, about four fifths of them singletons. The V and J genes are TRBV5-1 and TRBJ2-7; the match to TRBD1 covers 7 bases. Material for sequencing was PBMCs. The TCR originated in a middle-aged man in good health and CMV-seronegative. The CDR3 coding sequence is TGCGCCAGCAGCTTCGCAGGACAGGTGCACGAGCAGTACTTC. Protein sequence: CASSFAGQVHEQYF.